This TCR beta chain was profiled in a study of chemoradiotherapy in HPV16-positive cancers. Study at large: Functional T-cell assays on two HPV16-positive patients' cells defined candidate HPV-specific clones and common TCR motifs.

Sequencing used immunoSEQ multiplex PCR; TCRdb keeps in-frame clones, though not all of them. The sample lists 20,000 to 25,000 clones; approximately 86% were seen once. Germline CDR1 SNHLY, CDR2 FYNNEI. V lost 3 bases to trimming and J lost 8 bases; unmatched junction nucleotides: 9. The CDR3 is made up of 16 amino acids. Repeated repertoire sampling spanned the course of chemoradiotherapy. V and J are TRBV2 and TRBJ2-1; TRBD2 aligns across 11 bases. The clonotype was recovered from a human donor with HPV-associated anogenital cancer. This sample comprised blood, obtained from a patient who underwent chemoradiotherapy. This chain's CDR3 is CASSEEIAGGKDEQFF. The CDR3 DNA reads as TGTGCCAGCAGTGAGGAAATAGCGGGAGGGAAAGATGAGCAGTTCTTC. The full variable domain, in which reference TRBV2 and TRBJ2-1 provide the parts outside the CDR3, is EPEVTQTPSHQVTQMGQEVILRCVPISNHLYFYWYRQILGQKVEFLVSFYNNEISEKSEIFDDQFSVERPDGSNFTLKIRSTKLEDSAMYFCASSEEIAGGKDEQFFGPGTRLTVL.